Listed below are T cell receptor beta chains from one sample, sequenced in a study of T cell responses to AZD1222 COVID-19 vaccine. Profiling relied on immunoSEQ multiplex PCR, and the TCRdb table lists in-frame clones only, not all of them. Of 120,000 to 150,000 clones listed, 88% are singletons. The specimen was peripheral blood, collected on day 0 of AZD1222 vaccination. Every receptor here comes from an adult in good health. Both conserved end residues are trimmed from each CDR3.

CDR3: ASSPGTSRYEQY
length: 12
J: TRBJ2-7
V: TRBV3-1/TRBV3-2

CDR3: ASSPPGQGAHEQY
length: 13
J: TRBJ2-7
V: TRBV5-1

CDR3: ASSQSRGGIEKLF
length: 13
J: TRBJ1-4
V: TRBV7-8

CDR3: ASSLPGPRQF
length: 10
J: TRBJ2-1
V: TRBV9

CDR3: ASSYLEGGTTEAF
length: 13
J: TRBJ1-1
V: TRBV18

CDR3: ASSARYSYEQY
length: 11
J: TRBJ2-7
V: TRBV28

CDR3: ASRSGGGNTEAF
length: 12
J: TRBJ1-1
V: TRBV28

CDR3: ASSPGFGKTGNTQY
length: 14
J: TRBJ2-3
V: TRBV6-4

CDR3: ASSPTVTNTGELF
length: 13
J: TRBJ2-2
V: TRBV7-9

CDR3: ASSQPVRGRASYEQY
length: 15
J: TRBJ2-7
V: TRBV4-1

CDR3: ASSSDPQGALTEAF
length: 14
J: TRBJ1-1
V: TRBV5-4

CDR3: ASRRGQGRYQETQY
length: 14
J: TRBJ2-5
V: TRBV12-2

CDR3: ASSPGDRVRNEKLF
length: 14
J: TRBJ1-4
V: TRBV5-1

CDR3: AWSLGLAGGEQF
length: 12
J: TRBJ2-1
V: TRBV30

CDR3: ASSQGGGAGETQY
length: 13
J: TRBJ2-5
V: TRBV11-3

CDR3: ASSLGSSGARLREQY
length: 15
J: TRBJ2-7
V: TRBV7-9

CDR3: AIKDSKNTGELF
length: 12
J: TRBJ2-2
V: TRBV28

CDR3: ASSQDADRYNEQF
length: 13
J: TRBJ2-1
V: TRBV4-3

CDR3: ASSWDRVSPETQY
length: 13
J: TRBJ2-5
V: TRBV27

CDR3: ASSQVRTSRVYNEQF
length: 15
J: TRBJ2-1
V: TRBV3-1/TRBV3-2

CDR3: ASSIPGANQPQH
length: 12
J: TRBJ1-5
V: TRBV19

CDR3: ASSLHRGSNQPQH
length: 13
J: TRBJ1-5
V: TRBV6-5